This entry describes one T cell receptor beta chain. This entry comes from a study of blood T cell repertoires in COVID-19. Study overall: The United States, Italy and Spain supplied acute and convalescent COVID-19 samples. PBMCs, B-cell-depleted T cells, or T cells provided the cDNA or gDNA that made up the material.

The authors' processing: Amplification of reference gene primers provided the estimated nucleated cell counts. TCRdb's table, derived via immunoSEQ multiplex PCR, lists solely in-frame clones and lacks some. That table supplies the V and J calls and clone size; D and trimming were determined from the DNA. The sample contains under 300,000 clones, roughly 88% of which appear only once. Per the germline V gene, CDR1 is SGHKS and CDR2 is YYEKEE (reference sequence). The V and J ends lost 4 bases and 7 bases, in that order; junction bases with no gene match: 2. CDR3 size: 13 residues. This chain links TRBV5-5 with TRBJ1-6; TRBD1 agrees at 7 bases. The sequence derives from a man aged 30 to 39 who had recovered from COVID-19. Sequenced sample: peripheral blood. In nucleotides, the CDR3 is TGTGCCAGCAGCCTGACAGGGAATTCACCCCTCCACTTT. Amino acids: CASSLTGNSPLHF.